Listed here is a single TCR beta chain. Its antigen is not identified. Terminally differentiated effector memory CD45RA+ cells were excluded from the naive CD8 cells, which were CD45RO-negative and positively selected for CCR7. The data are from a study of shared clonotypes between healthy human individuals. The study's findings and limits: Sharing across a handful of donors was seen in roughly 5.2% of naive CD4 clonotypes.

V shed 4 bases, J shed 2 bases, and the junction held 9 bases outside the gene matches. Germline V gene lookup returns CDR1 SEHNR and CDR2 FQNEAQ (reference sequence). This CDR3 comprises 17 residues. TCRdb's copy holds only in-frame clones and misses some; the assay was immunoSEQ multiplex PCR. The sample shows about 580,000 clones, 95% to 98% of them seen only once. V usage is TRBV7-9 and J usage is TRBJ2-1, with 9 nucleotides matching TRBD2. The TCR sequence derives from a man aged 30 to 45 in good health. Sequences were obtained from naive CD8+ T cells sorted from blood. The CDR3 reads CASSSGRLAVTYNEQFF. In DNA form, the CDR3 reads TGTGCCAGCAGCTCTGGAAGACTAGCGGTGACCTACAATGAGCAGTTCTTC.